Listed below are T cell receptor beta chains from one sample, sequenced in a study of chemoradiotherapy in HPV16-positive cancers. Here immunoSEQ multiplex PCR was the method, and the copy in TCRdb shows in-frame clones only, minus some. The table has approximately 9,400 clones, 70% to 90% seen once. The sequences come from blood, collected from a patient who underwent chemoradiotherapy. These receptors came from a human donor with HPV-associated anogenital cancer. Each CDR3 is given with its conserved first and last residue. D genes are given only for firm matches. Not all rows give a size; the values are once, few, many and, for expanded clones, a class.

TRBD1 TRBJ2-5 - TRBV30 TGTGCCTGGAGGGATAGGGGACAGCCCCAAGAGACCCAGTACTTC CAWRDRGQPQETQYF
- TRBJ1-3 - TRBV4-1 TGCGCCAGTAGTTCGAGCTCTGGAAACACCATATATTTT CASSSSSGNTIYF
- TRBJ2-1 - TRBV7-9 TGTGCCAGCAGCTTAGGAGGGGCTACCTACTACAATGAGCAGTTCTTC CASSLGGATYYNEQFF
- TRBJ2-7 - TRBV28 TGTGCCAGCGGAGCCTGGGGGACCTACGAGCAGTACTTC CASGAWGTYEQYF
TRBD1 TRBJ1-1 - TRBV29-1 TGCAGCGTGAGCTACGGGACAGGGGGCACTGAAGCTTTCTTT CSVSYGTGGTEAFF
TRBD2 TRBJ2-3 - TRBV10-3 TGTGCCATCAGTGAGGGGGGACTAGGGTCTAGCACAGATACGCAGTATTTT CAISEGGLGSSTDTQYF
- TRBJ1-6 - TRBV19 TGTGCCAGTAATAGGGGAGACAGTGGATCACCCCTCCACTTT CASNRGDSGSPLHF
- TRBJ2-7 - TRBV19 TGTGCCAGTAGTACCACCCTCTACGAGCAGTACTTC CASSTTLYEQYF
- TRBJ2-2 - TRBV14 TGTGCCAGCAGCCAATTAGGGCGCGCCCGTGATGGTACCGGGGAGCTGTTTTTT CASSQLGRARDGTGELFF
- TRBJ1-4 - TRBV18 TGTGCCAGCTCACCGGTAAACTGGGAAAAACTGTTTTTT CASSPVNWEKLFF
- TRBJ2-1 - TRBV5-6 TGTGCCAGCAGCTTCTTCTTGGGCTATGAGCAGTTCTTC CASSFFLGYEQFF
- TRBJ2-2 - TRBV5-5 TGTGCCAGCAGCTTGCTGGGGTCGAACACCGGGGAGCTGTTTTTT CASSLLGSNTGELFF
- TRBJ2-7 - TRBV28 TGTGCCAGCAGTTCCCTAGGGTCTAACTCCTACGAGCAGTACTTC CASSSLGSNSYEQYF
- TRBJ2-5 - TRBV18 TGTGCCAGCTCACCATCAGGACCGAAAGAGACCCAGTACTTC CASSPSGPKETQYF
- TRBJ1-2 - TRBV5-1 TGCGCCAGCAGCTTCGGGGGCTCGGCCGGCTACACCTTC CASSFGGSAGYTF
- TRBJ1-5 - TRBV19 TGTGCCAGTAATCAGGGAGGTCTTCAGCCCCAGCATTTT CASNQGGLQPQHF
TRBD1 TRBJ1-5 - TRBV30 TGTGCCTGGAACCGGGACAGGGAACAGCCCCAGCATTTT CAWNRDREQPQHF
- TRBJ1-2 - TRBV27 TGTGCCAGCAGTTTATCCGGACTCGCCTATGGCTACACCTTC CASSLSGLAYGYTF
TRBD1 TRBJ2-4 - TRBV19 TGTGCCAGTAGACATCTGGGACAGGGTGACATTCAGTACTTC CASRHLGQGDIQYF
- TRBJ2-7 - TRBV11-1 TGTGCCAGCAGCTCCTCGAGGATCGATCATTCCTACGAGCAGTACTTC CASSSSRIDHSYEQYF
- TRBJ2-1 - TRBV2 TGTGCCAGCGGCGGGACCTACAATGAGCAGTTCTTC CASGGTYNEQFF
- TRBJ2-3 few TRBV5-6 TGTGCCAGCAGCTTAGGAGGGGACCCCTCAGATACGCAGTATTTT CASSLGGDPSDTQYF
- TRBJ2-2 - TRBV5-1 TGCGCCAGCAGCTTGGAGGGACTTAACACCGGGGAGCTGTTTTTT CASSLEGLNTGELFF
- TRBJ2-7 - TRBV7-2 TGTGCCAGCAGCTTAATAGGGACTTATACCTACGAGCAGTACTTC CASSLIGTYTYEQYF
- TRBJ1-1 - TRBV5-6 TGTGCCAGCAGCCCCCAGGGTGCCTCGAACACTGAAGCTTTCTTT CASSPQGASNTEAFF
- TRBJ1-1 once TRBV28 TGTGCCAGCATCACTGGGGGTAGGCCTGAAGCTTTCTTT CASITGGRPEAFF
TRBD1 TRBJ2-7 - TRBV7-9 TGTGCCAGCAGCTTGGGGTACAGGGGGCGCGACGAGCAGTACTTC CASSLGYRGRDEQYF
- TRBJ1-1 - TRBV7-9 TGTGCCAGCAGCTTAAAAAGGCCCTTCGGGGTTTTGAACACTGAAGCTTTCTTT CASSLKRPFGVLNTEAFF
- TRBJ1-2 - TRBV5-1 TGCGCCAGCAGCTTGGGATCTTCTTCGACAGCTAACTATGGCTACACCTTC CASSLGSSSTANYGYTF
TRBD1 TRBJ1-1 few TRBV6-1 TGTGCCAGCACCCGGACAGGGGGCAAGAGAACTGAAGCTTTCTTT CASTRTGGKRTEAFF
- TRBJ1-1 - TRBV13 TGTGCCAGCAGCTTACAGGGTGAAGCTTTCTTT CASSLQGEAFF
- TRBJ2-6 - TRBV9 TGTGCCAGCAGCGTCTTGGTCGAGCCTTCTGGGGCCAACGTCCTGACTTTC CASSVLVEPSGANVLTF
- TRBJ2-5 - TRBV9 TGTGCCAGCAGCGTAAGCAGCGGTGGGGAGACCCAGTACTTC CASSVSSGGETQYF
- TRBJ2-3 once TRBV28 TGTGCCAGCAGTCGCCCTAGGCCTACCGGAGATACGCAGTATTTT CASSRPRPTGDTQYF
- TRBJ1-2 - TRBV30 TGTGCCTGGAGTTCAGGGGTGGGTGGCTACACCTTC CAWSSGVGGYTF